The entry below gives a single TCR beta chain sequence along with its context. The entry originates in a study of cytomegalovirus exposure and HLA in healthy donors. CDR1 SGHRS and CDR2 YFSETQ come from the germline V gene. Trimming removed 3 bases at V and 4 bases at J, with 16 bases between. CDR3 length equals 15 residues. Sequenced by immunoSEQ multiplex PCR; TCRdb stores in-frame clones only, minus some. Of roughly 150,000 clones detected, roughly nine tenths appear once; the ten largest clones hold around 0.7%. The TCR was taken from a man aged 18-30 years in good health and CMV-seronegative. The chain recombines TRBV5-1 with TRBJ1-1, with TRBD1 as a possible D gene (5 bases). Sequencing was done on a sample of PBMCs. In DNA form, the CDR3 reads TGCGCCAGCAGCTCCGAATCAGCGGGGGTCACTGAAGCTTTCTTT. Protein: CASSSESAGVTEAFF.